The 15 T cell receptor beta chains below all came from one sample that was sequenced in a study of blood T cell repertoires in COVID-19. The table came from immunoSEQ multiplex PCR; TCRdb's copy has only in-frame clones and leaves some out. This repertoire shows some 300,000 clones, 88% found once; its top ten account for 6.9%. The sequenced material came from peripheral blood. The receptors stem from a woman aged 25 to 39 who had recovered from COVID-19.

The V call is TRBV6-5, the J call TRBJ2-7; 7 bases are shared with TRBD2. The CDR3 has 13 amino acids. Losses at the gene ends were 2 bases for V and 4 bases for J; bases not matched to a gene: 2. Per germline, CDR1 MNHEY and CDR2 SVGAGI. The CDR3 nucleotides are TGTGCCAGCAGTTACGGGGGGGTGTACGAGCAGTACTTC. Translating it yields CASSYGGVYEQYF.

Only a few counts were recorded for this clone. This chain connects TRBV12-3 or TRBV12-4 to TRBJ2-1; weak D call: TRBD1 (5 bases). Trimming removed 3 bases from V and 9 bases from J, with 6 bases in between. This CDR3 has 11 residues. CDR3 region: CASSFRGEQFF. CDR3 nucleotide sequence: TGTGCCAGCAGTTTTAGGGGTGAGCAGTTCTTC.

The chain links TRBV3-1 (or the pseudogene TRBV3-2) to TRBJ2-7; 10 bases match TRBD2. The germline CDR1 and CDR2 sequences are LGHDT and YNNKEL (reference sequence). The CDR3 consists of 15 residues. Trimming took 0 bases from V and 10 from J; bases not matched to a gene: 9. Written as DNA, the CDR3 is TGTGCCAGCAGCCAAGACCCGGGACTAGCGTCTCTCCAGTACTTC. Its protein product is CASSQDPGLASLQYF.

This clone was picked up a small number of times. CDR3 in amino acids: CASSLVGDNSPLHF. The CDR3 DNA reads TGTGCCAGCAGCTTAGTTGGAGATAATTCACCCCTCCACTTT. The rearrangement links TRBV7-8 to TRBJ1-6; D unclear. Trimming shortened V by 1 base and J by 5 bases, and 6 bases separated the two germline ends. Germline CDR1 is SGHVS and CDR2 is FQNEAQ. This CDR3 is built from 14 residues.

The chain recombines TRBV2 with TRBJ1-4; TRBD1 matches 8 bases. There are 15 residues in the CDR3. V trimming: 2 bases; J trimming: 8 bases; junction bases outside the gene matches: 7. CDR1 SNHLY and CDR2 FYNNEI come from the germline V gene. The CDR3 loop is CASSESGRGREKLFF. The CDR3 region has the DNA TGTGCCAGCAGTGAATCCGGCAGGGGGCGGGAAAAACTGTTTTTT.

V and J are TRBV27 and TRBJ2-1, with 11 bases that match TRBD2. After removal of 4 bases from V and 6 bases from J, the junction contained 5 bases not matched to a gene. Germline CDR1 reads MNHEY; CDR2 reads SMNVEV (reference sequence). CDR3 length: 15 amino acids. CDR3 sequence (DNA): TGTGCCAGCAGTTCTCTAGCGGGGGGCCGCAATGAGCAGTTCTTC. This translates into CASSSLAGGRNEQFF.

The chain combines TRBV5-6 with TRBJ2-5; D is possibly TRBD1 (6 bases). CDR1 and CDR2 (germline): SGHDT, YYEEEE. The CDR3 extends over 14 amino acids. Trimming removed 4 bases at V and 2 bases at J, with 12 bases between. DNA for the CDR3: TGTGCCAGCAGCAAACAGGGAGTGCAAGAGACCCAGTACTTC. Translation gives CASSKQGVQETQYF.

The chain uses TRBV5-1 and TRBJ1-1; D not certain. V was clipped by 3 bases and J by 5 bases, with 17 bases between them. Germline V gene lookup returns CDR1 SGHRS and CDR2 YFSETQ. The CDR3 length is 15 residues. This CDR3 reads CASSSKIQAGTEAFF. Here the CDR3 DNA reads TGCGCCAGCAGCTCGAAGATCCAGGCGGGGACTGAAGCTTTCTTT.

The chain is built from TRBV3-1 (or the pseudogene TRBV3-2) and TRBJ2-2; D is perhaps TRBD1 (6 bases). With 1 base removed from V and 6 bases from J, the gap between germline ends came to 15 bases. There are 16 residues in the CDR3. Germline V gene lookup returns CDR1 LGHDT and CDR2 YNNKEL (reference sequence). CDR3 bases: TGTGCCAGCAGCCAAGTGAGCAGGGGCTATCCCGGGGAGCTGTTTTTT. Its translation is CASSQVSRGYPGELFF.

The genes are TRBV10-3 and TRBJ1-1; TRBD1 agrees at 7 bases. Germline CDR1 and CDR2: ENHRY and SYGVKD. Losses at the gene ends were 10 bases for V and 3 bases for J; bases not matched to a gene: 11. This CDR3 has 14 residues. The CDR3 protein is CATMGDRGHTEAFF. CDR3 coding DNA: TGTGCCACCATGGGTGATAGGGGGCACACTGAAGCTTTCTTT.

The CDR3 DNA follows: TGTGCCAGCAGCAAACCGCCTGAGAAGTATGGCTACACCTTC. Its protein is CASSKPPEKYGYTF. This chain links TRBV5-8 with TRBJ1-2; D gene uncertain. This CDR3 has 14 residues. The germline V gene has CDR1 SGHTS and CDR2 YDEGEE. Deletions cut 4 bases from V and 5 bases from J, with 15 bases between.

This chain links TRBV4-1 with TRBJ1-2, with TRBD1 matching 8 bases. The CDR3 is 15 amino acids. Germline V gives CDR1 MGHRA, CDR2 YSYEKL. Trimming cost V 6 bases and J 4 bases; bases outside gene matches: 10. CDR3 sequence: CASSFRQGTSYGYTF. The CDR3 DNA sequence: TGCGCCAGCAGTTTTAGACAGGGGACTTCCTATGGCTACACCTTC.

The chain joins TRBV4-1 to TRBJ1-1; D uncertain. In germline, CDR1 is MGHRA, CDR2 YSYEKL. V lost 3 bases to trimming and J lost 0 bases, with 11 bases between them. The CDR3 is 15 amino acids. CDR3 bases: TGCGCCAGCAGCCAGGCCTTACAGCTGAACACTGAAGCTTTCTTT. Protein product: CASSQALQLNTEAFF.

The chain links TRBV3-1 (or the pseudogene TRBV3-2) to TRBJ2-5; D is perhaps TRBD1 (5 bases). Germline CDR1 reads LGHDT; CDR2 reads YNNKEL (reference sequence). The CDR3 is 14 amino acids. V dropped 0 bases and J dropped 3 bases, with 8 bases sitting between them. CDR3 protein: CASSQEAREETQYF. The CDR3 nucleotides are TGTGCCAGCAGCCAAGAAGCCAGGGAAGAGACCCAGTACTTC.

The chain links TRBV29-1 to TRBJ2-1; 12 positions agree with TRBD2. The germline V gene has CDR1 SQVTM and CDR2 ANQGSEA. V trimming: 6 bases; J trimming: 5 bases; junction bases outside the gene matches: 2. The CDR3 spans 13 residues. As DNA, the CDR3 is TGCAGCGTAAGGACTAGCGGGGACAATGAGCAGTTCTTC. This codes for CSVRTSGDNEQFF.